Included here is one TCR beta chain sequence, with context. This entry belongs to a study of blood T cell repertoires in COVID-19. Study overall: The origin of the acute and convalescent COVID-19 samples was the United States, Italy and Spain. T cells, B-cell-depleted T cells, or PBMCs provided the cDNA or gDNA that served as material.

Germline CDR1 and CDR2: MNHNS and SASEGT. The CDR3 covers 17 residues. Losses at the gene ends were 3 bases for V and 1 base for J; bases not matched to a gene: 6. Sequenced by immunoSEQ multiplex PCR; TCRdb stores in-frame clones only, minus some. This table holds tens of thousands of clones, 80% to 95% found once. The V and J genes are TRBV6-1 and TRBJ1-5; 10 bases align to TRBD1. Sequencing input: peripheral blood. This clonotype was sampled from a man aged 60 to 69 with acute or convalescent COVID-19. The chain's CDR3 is CASSDRQGARSNQPQHF. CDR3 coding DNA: TGTGCCAGCAGTGACCGACAGGGGGCCCGGAGCAATCAGCCCCAGCATTTT.